The 21 T cell receptor beta chains below come from one sample, sequenced in a study of shared clonotypes between healthy human individuals. Profiled with immunoSEQ multiplex PCR; TCRdb holds only in-frame clones, not every one. The sample contains approximately 2.1 million clones, 80% to 95% of which appear only once. The source material was naive CD4+ T cells from PBMCs. This sample's subset: CD45RA+ positively selected. The receptors were sampled from a man younger than 35 in good health. Some clones in this sample may be carry-over from other donors' samples.

Concerning this clone: The same CDR3 arises from other DNA sequences in this sample as well. The chain joins TRBV5-1 to TRBJ2-7; perhaps TRBD2 as D (6 bases). Trimming took off 0 bases at V and 1 base at J, with 8 bases between the two ends. CDR3 length: 14 amino acids. Germline V gene data show CDR1 as SGHRS and CDR2 as YFSETQ. In nucleotides, the CDR3 is TGCGCCAGCAGCTTGGGACTAGGTTCCTACGAGCAGTACTTC. Amino acids: CASSLGLGSYEQYF. Combining the CDR3 with reference TRBV5-1 and TRBJ2-7 gives the whole variable domain KAGVTQTPRYLIKTRGQQVTLSCSPISGHRSVSWYQQTPGQGLQFLFEYFSETQRNKGNFPGRFSGRQFSNSRSEMNVSTLELGDSALYLCASSLGLGSYEQYFGPGTRLTVT.

This chain links TRBV14 with TRBJ2-5; D unresolved. Per germline, CDR1 SGHDN and CDR2 FVKESK. V gave up 5 bases and J gave up 12 bases, with 16 bases separating them. The CDR3 is made up of 12 amino acids. CDR3 in amino acids: CASSYGRAREYF. The CDR3 coding sequence is TGTGCCAGCAGCTACGGCCGGGCCCGTGAGTACTTC.

This chain joins TRBV15 and TRBJ1-5, with D perhaps matching TRBD1 (5 bases). The CDR3 runs to 15 residues. Germline-derived CDR1 and CDR2 are LNHNV and YYDKDF (reference sequence). The V and J ends lost 4 bases and 6 bases respectively, with 16 bases between them. The CDR3 DNA sequence: TGTGCCACCAGCATTACGGGGCCCTTGAGTCAGCCCCAGCATTTT. Translating it yields CATSITGPLSQPQHF.

This chain uses TRBV6-1 with TRBJ2-5; D possibly corresponds to TRBD2 (6 bases). Germline CDR1 is MNHNS and CDR2 is SASEGT. V dropped 0 bases and J dropped 4 bases, with 6 bases sitting between them. The CDR3 spans 13 residues. The CDR3, as DNA: TGTGCCAGCAGTGAAGCTAGCGGAGAGACCCAGTACTTC. This encodes CASSEASGETQYF.

V is TRBV5-1 and J is TRBJ2-5; TRBD1 might be the D (5 bases). CDR3 size: 15 residues. V was trimmed by 7 bases and J by 5 bases, leaving 21 bases between them. The germline CDR1 and CDR2 sequences are SGHRS and YFSETQ. DNA for the CDR3: TGCGCCAGCTCCCTTAGCAGGGAATTGGGCGAGACCCAGTACTTC. The encoded protein is CASSLSRELGETQYF.

The chain recombines TRBV7-3 with TRBJ2-7; TRBD2 agrees at 10 bases. The CDR3 is made up of 17 amino acids. The germline gives CDR1 SGHTA, CDR2 FQGTGA. V dropped 10 bases and J dropped 4; count of bases not matched to a gene: 19. CDR3 in amino acids: CAINPRAGGMNFYEQYF. CDR3 DNA sequence: TGTGCCATCAACCCGAGAGCGGGAGGGATGAATTTTTACGAGCAGTACTTC.

The CDR3 DNA is TGTGCCAGCTCACCACCCCGTGGACAGGGGGCAGTGAACACTGAAGCTTTCTTT. Its protein is CASSPPRGQGAVNTEAFF. The chain is built from TRBV18 and TRBJ1-1; the match to TRBD1 covers 11 bases. The germline V gene encodes CDR1 KGHSH and CDR2 LQKENI. CDR3 size: 18 residues. V lost 0 bases, J lost 0 bases, and 6 bases stayed unmatched.

This chain links TRBV5-1 with TRBJ2-7; D call uncertain. The ends were cut back, 0 bases at V and 2 bases at J, with 6 bases in the middle. The CDR3 has 13 residues. Germline V lookup: CDR1 SGHRS, CDR2 YFSETQ. The CDR3 is CASSLEPPYEQYF. The CDR3, as DNA: TGCGCCAGCAGCTTGGAGCCGCCCTACGAGCAGTACTTC.

This sequence joins TRBV5-8 and TRBJ2-5; D gene uncertain. CDR3 length equals 13 residues. Trimming took 7 bases from V and 6 from J, leaving 16 bases between them. Germline V gene sequence: CDR1 SGHTS, CDR2 YDEGEE. The CDR3 here is CASPDGLGQTQYF. CDR3 DNA sequence: TGTGCCAGCCCCGATGGGTTAGGGCAGACCCAGTACTTC.

The chain has TRBV4-1 and TRBJ2-5; possible D gene TRBD1, 6 bases. CDR1 and CDR2 (germline): MGHRA, YSYEKL. V lost 0 bases and J lost 4, with 12 bases in between. The CDR3 length is 15 residues. The CDR3 sequence is CASSQDPDRRETQYF. The CDR3, as DNA: TGCGCCAGCAGCCAAGACCCCGACAGGAGAGAGACCCAGTACTTC.

The V gene is TRBV7-6, the J gene TRBJ2-3; D call uncertain. There are 13 residues in the CDR3. Germline CDR1 reads SGHVS; CDR2 reads FNYEAQ. The V and J ends lost 1 base and 4 bases respectively, with 6 bases between them. The chain's CDR3 is CASSLVSPDTQYF. CDR3 in DNA: TGTGCCAGCAGCTTAGTCTCCCCAGATACGCAGTATTTT.

The chain combines TRBV7-3 with TRBJ2-1, with TRBD2 matching 7 bases. This CDR3 comprises 15 residues. V dropped 5 bases and J dropped 5; count of bases not matched to a gene: 9. Germline lookup yields CDR1 SGHTA and CDR2 FQGTGA. DNA of the CDR3: TGTGCCAGCAGCGCGCCGGGACTAAGCCACAATGAGCAGTTCTTC. Protein: CASSAPGLSHNEQFF.

J is TRBJ2-1 and V is TRBV7-3; D unclear. Germline assignment: CDR1 SGHTA and CDR2 FQGTGA. The V gene lost 5 bases and the J gene lost 0 bases, with 11 bases spanning the gap. The length of the CDR3 is 15 residues. This CDR3 is CASSPQQGSYNEQFF. The CDR3 nucleotides are TGTGCCAGCAGCCCCCAGCAAGGCTCCTACAATGAGCAGTTCTTC.

The genes are TRBV7-2 and TRBJ1-1; possibly TRBD1 for D (5 bases). Germline-derived CDR1 and CDR2 are SGHTA and FQGNSA. This CDR3 spans 13 amino acids. V lost 8 bases, J lost 3 bases, and 13 bases lay in between. CDR3 DNA: TGTGCCAGCTCCAGGGTGTGGGACACTGAAGCTTTCTTT. It specifies CASSRVWDTEAFF.

The chain carries TRBV5-1 and TRBJ1-2; TRBD1 aligns across 7 bases. CDR3 size: 18 residues. Trimming removed 2 bases from V and 8 bases from J; junction bases left unmatched: 21. Germline lookup yields CDR1 SGHRS and CDR2 YFSETQ. Written as DNA, the CDR3 is TGCGCCAGCAGCTTAGCGCCCCCGTTCGCTGACAGGGAGAGAGGCTACACCTTC. This encodes CASSLAPPFADRERGYTF.

V is TRBV4-3 and J is TRBJ2-7; D might be TRBD2 (6 bases). The CDR3 is 14 residues long. Trimming removed 4 bases from V and 4 bases from J, with 14 bases in between. Germline V gene sequence: CDR1 LGHNA, CDR2 YSLEER. CDR3 loop: CASSRGTEKYEQYF. The CDR3 DNA follows: TGCGCCAGCAGCCGCGGGACTGAAAAGTACGAGCAGTACTTC.

To note about this clone: This same CDR3 is encoded by further DNA sequences in the sample. The J gene is TRBJ2-7, the V gene TRBV7-2; D might be TRBD1 or TRBD2, each matching 6 bases. Germline assignment: CDR1 SGHTA and CDR2 FQGNSA. Trimming shortened V by 1 base and J by 0 bases, and 10 bases separated the two germline ends. The CDR3 covers 15 residues. CDR3: CASSLVADSSYEQYF. The CDR3 DNA reads TGTGCCAGCAGCTTAGTAGCGGACAGCTCCTACGAGCAGTACTTC.

The chain carries TRBV5-4 and TRBJ2-2; TRBD2 aligns across 13 bases. With V trimmed by 4 bases and J by 1 base, 4 bases remained unmatched. Per germline, CDR1 SGHNT and CDR2 YYREEE (reference sequence). The CDR3 extends over 17 amino acids. CDR3: CASSRRLAGGNTGELFF. The CDR3 DNA is TGTGCCAGCAGCCGGCGACTAGCGGGAGGGAACACCGGGGAGCTGTTTTTT.

This clone was counted between two and nine times. Other nucleotide sequences from this sample produce the same CDR3. The chain uses TRBV7-9 and TRBJ2-3; D remains unclear. The V end lost 2 bases, the J end lost 2 bases, and 2 bases lay between the germline ends. In germline, CDR1 is SEHNR, CDR2 FQNEAQ (reference sequence). CDR3 length: 12 amino acids. CDR3 in amino acids: CASSLSTDTQYF. The CDR3 DNA sequence: TGTGCCAGCAGCTTATCCACAGATACGCAGTATTTT.

This chain joins TRBV27 and TRBJ1-1, with TRBD1 matching 9 bases. This CDR3 contains 16 residues. Trimming cost V 0 bases and J 4 bases; bases outside gene matches: 6. CDR1 and CDR2 (germline): MNHEY, SMNVEV (reference sequence). This CDR3 is CASSLSLGQGGTEAFF. The CDR3, as DNA: TGTGCCAGCAGTTTATCCTTGGGACAGGGAGGCACTGAAGCTTTCTTT.

The chain couples TRBV27 to TRBJ2-3, with D perhaps TRBD2 (6 bases). Germline V gives CDR1 MNHEY, CDR2 SMNVEV (reference sequence). V shed 5 bases and J shed 0 bases, with 15 bases lying between them. The CDR3 sequence is 16 residues long. In nucleotides, the CDR3 is TGTGCCAGCAGTCGCCTAGCGAGAGCTAGCACAGATACGCAGTATTTT. Amino acid sequence: CASSRLARASTDTQYF.